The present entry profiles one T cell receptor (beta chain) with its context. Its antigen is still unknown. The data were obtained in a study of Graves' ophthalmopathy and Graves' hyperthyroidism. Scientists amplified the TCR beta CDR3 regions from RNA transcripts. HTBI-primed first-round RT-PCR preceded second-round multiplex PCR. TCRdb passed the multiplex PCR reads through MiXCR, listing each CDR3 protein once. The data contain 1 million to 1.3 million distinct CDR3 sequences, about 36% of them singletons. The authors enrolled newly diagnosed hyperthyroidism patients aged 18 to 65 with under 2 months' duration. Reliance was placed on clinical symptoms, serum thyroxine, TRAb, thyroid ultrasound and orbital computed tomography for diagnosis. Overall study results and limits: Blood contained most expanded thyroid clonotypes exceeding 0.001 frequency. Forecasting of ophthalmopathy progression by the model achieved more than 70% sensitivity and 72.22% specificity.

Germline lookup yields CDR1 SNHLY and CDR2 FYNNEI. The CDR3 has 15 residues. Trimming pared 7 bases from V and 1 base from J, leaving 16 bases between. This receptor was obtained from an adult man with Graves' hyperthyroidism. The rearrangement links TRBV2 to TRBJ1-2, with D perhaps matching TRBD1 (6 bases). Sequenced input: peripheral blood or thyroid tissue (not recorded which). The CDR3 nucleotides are TGTGCCAGCAAGGACAGACCGATTATTAACTATGGCTACACCTTC. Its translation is CASKDRPIINYGYTF.